This TCR beta chain emerged from a study of T cells expressing NK-cell markers. Study-wide results and caveats: NKG2C+ dominant clonotypes from 6 or 7 donors made up about 1.0-7.0% of CD8+ T cells.

Germline assignment: CDR1 SGHVS and CDR2 FNYEAQ. CDR3 length equals 15 residues. For this clonotype: Its antigen is unknown.

Reprocessing the 5' RACE reads, TCRdb reports a single entry for every CDR3 protein and omits DNA. This specimen shows about 180,000 distinct CDR3 sequences; the ten leading clones hold 15% to 20%. The material sequenced was blood T cells: a sorted CD56 or NKG2C T cell subset, CD4+ or CD8+ T cells, or bulk PBMC T cells (not recorded which). The receptor's source is a woman aged 18-70 years in good health. The chain joins TRBV7-6 to TRBJ2-1; lacking DNA, the TRBD1 call made by TCRdb goes unchecked. The chain's CDR3 is CASSPPGFSYNEQFF. Full variable domain (missing parts from reference TRBV7-6 and TRBJ2-1): GAGVSQSPRYKVTKRGQDVALRCDPISGHVSLYWYRQALGQGPEFLTYFNYEAQQDKSGLPNDRFSAERPEGSISTLTIQRTEQRDSAMYRCASSPPGFSYNEQFFGPGTRLTVL.